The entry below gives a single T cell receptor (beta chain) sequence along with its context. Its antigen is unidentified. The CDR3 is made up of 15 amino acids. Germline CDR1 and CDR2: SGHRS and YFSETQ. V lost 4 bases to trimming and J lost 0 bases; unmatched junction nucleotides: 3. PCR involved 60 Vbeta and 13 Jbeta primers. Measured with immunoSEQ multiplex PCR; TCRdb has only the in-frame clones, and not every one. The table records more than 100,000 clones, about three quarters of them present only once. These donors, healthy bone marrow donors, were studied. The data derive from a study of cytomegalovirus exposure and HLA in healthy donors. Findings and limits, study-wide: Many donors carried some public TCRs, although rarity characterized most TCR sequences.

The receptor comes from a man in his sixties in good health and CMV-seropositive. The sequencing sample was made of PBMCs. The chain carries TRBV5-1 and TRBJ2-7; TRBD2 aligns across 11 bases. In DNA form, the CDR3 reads TGCGCCAGCAGCGGGACTAGCGGTCGCTCCTACGAGCAGTACTTC. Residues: CASSGTSGRSYEQYF. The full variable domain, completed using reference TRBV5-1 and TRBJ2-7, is KAGVTQTPRYLIKTRGQQVTLSCSPISGHRSVSWYQQTPGQGLQFLFEYFSETQRNKGNFPGRFSGRQFSNSRSEMNVSTLELGDSALYLCASSGTSGRSYEQYFGPGTRLTVT.